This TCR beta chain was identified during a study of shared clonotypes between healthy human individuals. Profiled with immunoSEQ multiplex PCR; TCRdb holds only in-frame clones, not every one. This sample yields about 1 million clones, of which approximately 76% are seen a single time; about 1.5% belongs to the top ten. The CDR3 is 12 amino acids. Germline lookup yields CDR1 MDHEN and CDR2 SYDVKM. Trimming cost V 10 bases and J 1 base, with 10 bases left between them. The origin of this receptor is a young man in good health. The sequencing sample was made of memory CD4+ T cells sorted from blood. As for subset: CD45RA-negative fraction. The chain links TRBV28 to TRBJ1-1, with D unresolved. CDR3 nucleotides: TGTGCCACCGTTCAGCAGAACACTGAAGCTTTCTTT. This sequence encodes CATVQQNTEAFF.